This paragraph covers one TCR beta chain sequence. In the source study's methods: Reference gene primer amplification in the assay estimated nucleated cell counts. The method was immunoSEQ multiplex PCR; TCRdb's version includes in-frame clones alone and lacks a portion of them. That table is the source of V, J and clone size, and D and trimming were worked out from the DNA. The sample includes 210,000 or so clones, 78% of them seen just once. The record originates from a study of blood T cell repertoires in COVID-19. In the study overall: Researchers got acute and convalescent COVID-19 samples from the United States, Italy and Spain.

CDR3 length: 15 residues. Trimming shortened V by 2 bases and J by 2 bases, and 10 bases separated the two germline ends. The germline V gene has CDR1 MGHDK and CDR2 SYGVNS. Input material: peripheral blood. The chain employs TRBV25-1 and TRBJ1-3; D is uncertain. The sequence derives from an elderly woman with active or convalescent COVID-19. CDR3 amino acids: CASSEAGVPGNTIYF. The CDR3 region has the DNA TGTGCCAGCAGTGAAGCGGGAGTCCCTGGAAACACCATATATTTT.